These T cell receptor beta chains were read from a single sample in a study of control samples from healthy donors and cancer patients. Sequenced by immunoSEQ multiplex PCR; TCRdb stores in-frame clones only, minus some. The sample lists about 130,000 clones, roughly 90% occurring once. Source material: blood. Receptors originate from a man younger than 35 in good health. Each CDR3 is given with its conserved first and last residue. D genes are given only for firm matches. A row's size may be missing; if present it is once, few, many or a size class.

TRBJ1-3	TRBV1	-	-	TGCACCAGCAGCCAGAAACAGGGTACGGGAAACACCATATATTTT	CTSSQKQGTGNTIYF
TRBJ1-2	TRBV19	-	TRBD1	TGTGCCAGTAGGGGGACAGGGGCAGGCTATGGCTACACCTTC	CASRGTGAGYGYTF
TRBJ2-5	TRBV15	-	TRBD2	TGTGCCACCAGCACTGGACTAGCCCGGGAGACCCAGTACTTC	CATSTGLARETQYF
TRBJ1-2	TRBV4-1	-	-	TGCGCCAGCAGCGGAGGTAGCGACTATGGCTACACCTTC	CASSGGSDYGYTF
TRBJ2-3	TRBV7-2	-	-	TGTGCCAGCAGCTTAGGGGGCGGGACATGGCTCCCAGATACGCAGTATTTT	CASSLGGGTWLPDTQYF
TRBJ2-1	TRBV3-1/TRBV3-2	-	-	TGTGCCAGCAGCCAAGTGGGAGGCCTCGGGCGCGGCAATGAGCAGTTCTTC	CASSQVGGLGRGNEQFF
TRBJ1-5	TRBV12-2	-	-	TGTGCAAGTCGCCCTCCGACAGGGGGCAAGATCTGGAATCAGCCCCAGCATTTT	CASRPPTGGKIWNQPQHF
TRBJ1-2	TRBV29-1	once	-	TGCAGCGTTGAGCCACGCCGGACAGAGAAGATCCCCTATGGCTACACCTTC	CSVEPRRTEKIPYGYTF
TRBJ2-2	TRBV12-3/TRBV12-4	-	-	TGTGCCAGCAGTCCAACGGGGTTCGGGGAGCTGTTTTTT	CASSPTGFGELFF
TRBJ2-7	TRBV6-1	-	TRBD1	TGTGCCAGCAGTGAAGGGGGACAGGGGGCGGACGAGCAGTACTTC	CASSEGGQGADEQYF
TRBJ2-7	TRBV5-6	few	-	TGTGCCAGCAGCCAGACAGAGTCCTACGAGCAGTACTTC	CASSQTESYEQYF
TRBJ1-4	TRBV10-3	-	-	TGTGCCATCAGTGAACAGGCGACAACTAATGAAAAACTGTTTTTT	CAISEQATTNEKLFF
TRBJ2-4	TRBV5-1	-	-	TGCGCCAGCAGCTTCGGACCTGCCAAAAACATTCAGTACTTC	CASSFGPAKNIQYF
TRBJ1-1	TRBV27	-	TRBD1	TGTGCCAGCAGTCATAACCGGGGACAGAGTCCTGAAGCTTTCTTT	CASSHNRGQSPEAFF
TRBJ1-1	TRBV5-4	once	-	TGTGCCAGCAGCTTGGTCGGCCGTGAAGCTTTCTTT	CASSLVGREAFF
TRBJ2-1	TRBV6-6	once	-	TGTGCCAGCAGTCCTGACATATACAATGAGCAGTTCTTC	CASSPDIYNEQFF
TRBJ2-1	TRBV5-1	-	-	TGCGCCAGCAGCTTGAGGGTAGGGGATTGGAATGAGCAGTTCTTC	CASSLRVGDWNEQFF
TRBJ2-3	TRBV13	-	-	TGTGCCAGCAGCTTAGGCCTAGATACGCAGTATTTT	CASSLGLDTQYF
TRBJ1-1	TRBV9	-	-	TGTGCCAGCAGCGCGGAGGGCGGGGGCGCAGGTGAAGCTTTCTTT	CASSAEGGGAGEAFF
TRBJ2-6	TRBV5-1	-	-	TGCGCCAGCAGCCCGGGGAACTCTGGGGCCAACGTCCTGACTTTC	CASSPGNSGANVLTF
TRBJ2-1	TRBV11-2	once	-	TGTGCCAGCAGCTATAGGGGTCGACAGGCTTTGGATGAGCAGTTCTTC	CASSYRGRQALDEQFF
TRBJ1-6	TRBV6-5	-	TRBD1	TGTGCCAGCAAACGGACAGGCGACTATAATTCACCCCTCCACTTT	CASKRTGDYNSPLHF
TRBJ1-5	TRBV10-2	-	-	TGCGCCAGCTCTGAGGTTGGGGGCAATCAGCCCCAGCATTTT	CASSEVGGNQPQHF
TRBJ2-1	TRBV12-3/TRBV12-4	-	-	TGTGCCAGCGCCATCGACAATGAGCAGTTCTTC	CASAIDNEQFF
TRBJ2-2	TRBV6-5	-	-	TGTGCCAGCAAATCCAGTGGGACTACCGGGGAGCTGTTTTTT	CASKSSGTTGELFF
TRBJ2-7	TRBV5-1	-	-	TGCGCCAGCAGCTCACAGGGGGGGTCGAGCGAGCAGTACTTC	CASSSQGGSSEQYF
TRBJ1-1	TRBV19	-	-	TGTGCCAGTAGTTGGGGCAGGAACACTGAAGCTTTCTTT	CASSWGRNTEAFF
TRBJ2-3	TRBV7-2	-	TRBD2	TGTGCCAGCAGCTTAGAGGTAGCGGGGGCAGATACGCAGTATTTT	CASSLEVAGADTQYF
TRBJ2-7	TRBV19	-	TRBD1	TGTGCCAGTAGTTCACGGACAGGGGCCACCTACGAGCAGTACTTC	CASSSRTGATYEQYF
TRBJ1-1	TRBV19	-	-	TGTGCCTCAAAAGGGACACACCGTGAAGCTTTCTTT	CASKGTHREAFF
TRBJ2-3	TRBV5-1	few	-	TGCGCCAGCAGTAACGTGGGGGCTACAGATACGCAGTATTTT	CASSNVGATDTQYF